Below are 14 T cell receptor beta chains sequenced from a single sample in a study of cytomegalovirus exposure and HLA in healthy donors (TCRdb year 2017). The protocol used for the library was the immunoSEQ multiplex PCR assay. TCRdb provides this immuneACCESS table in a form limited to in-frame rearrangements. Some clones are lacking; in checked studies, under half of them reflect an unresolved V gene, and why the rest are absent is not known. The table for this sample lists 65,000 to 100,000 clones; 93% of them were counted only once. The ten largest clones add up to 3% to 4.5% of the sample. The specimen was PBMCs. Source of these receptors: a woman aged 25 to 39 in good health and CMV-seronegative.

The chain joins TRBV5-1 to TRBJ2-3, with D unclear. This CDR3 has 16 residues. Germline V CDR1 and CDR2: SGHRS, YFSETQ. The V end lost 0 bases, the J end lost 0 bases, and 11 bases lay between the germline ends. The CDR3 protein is CASSLALASSTDTQYF. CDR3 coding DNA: TGCGCCAGCAGCTTGGCTTTGGCCTCTAGCACAGATACGCAGTATTTT.

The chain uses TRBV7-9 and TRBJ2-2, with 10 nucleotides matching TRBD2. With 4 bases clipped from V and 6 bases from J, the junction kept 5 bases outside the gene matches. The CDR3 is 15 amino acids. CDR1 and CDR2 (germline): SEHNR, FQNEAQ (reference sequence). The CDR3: CASSSLAGVSGELFF. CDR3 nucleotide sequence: TGTGCCAGCAGCTCCCTAGCGGGAGTCTCCGGGGAGCTGTTTTTT.

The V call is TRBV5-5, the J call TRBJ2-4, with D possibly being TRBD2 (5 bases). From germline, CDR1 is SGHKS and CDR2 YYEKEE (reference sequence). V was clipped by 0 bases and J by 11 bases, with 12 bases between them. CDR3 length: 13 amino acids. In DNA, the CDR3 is TGTGCCAGCAGCTTGGATGGGGAGACCCTTCAGTACTTC. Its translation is CASSLDGETLQYF.

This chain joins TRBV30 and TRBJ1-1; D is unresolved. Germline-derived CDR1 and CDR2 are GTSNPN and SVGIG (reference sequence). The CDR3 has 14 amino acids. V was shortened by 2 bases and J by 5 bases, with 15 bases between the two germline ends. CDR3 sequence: CAWSRGGGGTEAFF. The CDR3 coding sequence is TGTGCCTGGAGTAGAGGCGGCGGTGGGACTGAAGCTTTCTTT.

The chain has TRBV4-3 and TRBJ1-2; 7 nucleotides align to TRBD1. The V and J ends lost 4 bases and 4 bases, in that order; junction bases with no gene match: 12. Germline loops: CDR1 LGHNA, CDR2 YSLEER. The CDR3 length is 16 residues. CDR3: CASSRVPGQQFYGYTF. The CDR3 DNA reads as TGCGCCAGCAGCCGAGTACCGGGACAGCAATTCTATGGCTACACCTTC.

CDR3 amino acids: CASSFLVRRDSADTQYF. The CDR3 DNA reads as TGTGCCAGCAGCTTCCTGGTTCGGCGGGATAGTGCAGATACGCAGTATTTT. The V and J genes are TRBV7-8 and TRBJ2-3; TRBD2 might be the D (6 bases). Germline V CDR1 and CDR2: SGHVS, FQNEAQ. The length of the CDR3 is 17 residues. The V gene lost 3 bases and the J gene lost 4 bases, with 20 bases spanning the gap. Together with reference TRBV7-8 and TRBJ2-3, the CDR3 gives the full variable domain: GAGVSQSPRYKVAKRGQDVALRCDPISGHVSLFWYQQALGQGPEFLTYFQNEAQLDKSGLPSDRFFAERPEGSVSTLKIQRTQQEDSAVYLCASSFLVRRDSADTQYFGPGTRLTVL.

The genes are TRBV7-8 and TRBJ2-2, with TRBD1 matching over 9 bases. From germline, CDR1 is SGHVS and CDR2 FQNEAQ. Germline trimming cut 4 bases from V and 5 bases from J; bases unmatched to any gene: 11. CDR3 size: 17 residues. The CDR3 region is CASSYQFGTGPTGELFF. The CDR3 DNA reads TGTGCCAGCAGCTACCAGTTCGGGACAGGGCCTACCGGGGAGCTGTTTTTT.

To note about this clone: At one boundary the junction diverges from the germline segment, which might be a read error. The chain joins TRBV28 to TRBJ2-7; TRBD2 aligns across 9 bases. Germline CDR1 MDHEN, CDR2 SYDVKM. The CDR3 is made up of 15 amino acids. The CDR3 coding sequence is TGTGCCAGCAGCCTGGACAGGACCCTCCTTGGCGGGGGGGACTTC. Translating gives CASSLDRTLLGGGDF. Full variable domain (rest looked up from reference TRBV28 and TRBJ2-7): DVKVTQSSRYLVKRTGEKVFLECVQDMDHENMFWYRQDPGLGLRLIYFSYDVKMKEKGDIPEGYSVSREKKERFSLILESASTNQTSMYLCASSLDRTLLGGGDFGPGTRLTVT.

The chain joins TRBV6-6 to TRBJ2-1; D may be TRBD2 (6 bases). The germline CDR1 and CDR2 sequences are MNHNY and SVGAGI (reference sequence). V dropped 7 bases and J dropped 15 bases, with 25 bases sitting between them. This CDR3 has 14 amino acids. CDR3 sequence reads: CASTPLPQTGSTFF. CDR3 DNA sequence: TGTGCCAGCACGCCACTACCCCAAACCGGGAGCACGTTCTTC.

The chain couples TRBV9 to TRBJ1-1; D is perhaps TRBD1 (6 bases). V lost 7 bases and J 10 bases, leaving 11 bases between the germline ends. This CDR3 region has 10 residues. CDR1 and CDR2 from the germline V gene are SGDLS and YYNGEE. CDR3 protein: CASGPRGAFF. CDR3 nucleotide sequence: TGTGCCAGCGGCCCCAGGGGAGCTTTCTTT.

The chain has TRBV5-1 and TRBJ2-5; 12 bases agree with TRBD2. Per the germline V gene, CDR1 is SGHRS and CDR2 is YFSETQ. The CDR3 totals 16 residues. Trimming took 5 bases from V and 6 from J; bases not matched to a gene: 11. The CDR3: CASRPTSGSFGKTQYF. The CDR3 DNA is TGCGCCAGCAGACCGACTAGCGGGAGTTTCGGGAAGACCCAGTACTTC.

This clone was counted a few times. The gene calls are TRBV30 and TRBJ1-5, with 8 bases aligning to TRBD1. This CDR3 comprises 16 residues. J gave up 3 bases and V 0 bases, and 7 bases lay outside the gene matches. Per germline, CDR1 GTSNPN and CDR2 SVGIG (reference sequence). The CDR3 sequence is CAWSVRTGGYNQPQHF. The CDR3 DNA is TGTGCCTGGAGTGTAAGAACAGGGGGATACAATCAGCCCCAGCATTTT.

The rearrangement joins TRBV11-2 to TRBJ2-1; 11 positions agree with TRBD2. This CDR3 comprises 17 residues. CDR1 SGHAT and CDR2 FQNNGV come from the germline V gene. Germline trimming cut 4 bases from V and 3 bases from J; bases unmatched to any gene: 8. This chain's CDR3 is CASSSSTSGDHYNEQFF. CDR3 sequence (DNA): TGTGCCAGCAGCTCCTCGACTAGCGGGGACCACTACAATGAGCAGTTCTTC.

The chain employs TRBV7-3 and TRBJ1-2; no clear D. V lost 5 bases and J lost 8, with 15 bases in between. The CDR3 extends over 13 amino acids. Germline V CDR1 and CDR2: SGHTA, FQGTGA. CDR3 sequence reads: CASSLGRGGGYTF. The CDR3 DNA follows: TGTGCCAGCAGCCTCGGGCGGGGAGGAGGCTACACCTTC.